This T cell receptor beta chain was captured by sequencing in a study of cytomegalovirus exposure and HLA in healthy donors. About the research overall: Unique TCR beta sequences numbering about 100 million came from around 180 million T cells in an earlier analysis. The study's findings and limits: In a later analysis, V- and J-gene trimming of beta chains associated with a DCLRE1C missense variant, replicated independently. Among CMV-associated TCR beta chains, most appeared HLA-restricted in a later analysis. Across donors, most TCRs were seen rarely, yet some public ones were widespread.

Germline CDR1 and CDR2: MGHRA and YSYEKL. With 2 bases removed from V and 3 bases from J, the gap between germline ends came to 12 bases. The CDR3 consists of 15 residues. It was with 60 Vbeta and 13 Jbeta primers that the PCR ran. The assay was immunoSEQ multiplex PCR, and TCRdb's table has in-frame clones only and misses some. The sample consists of approximately 150,000 clones, around 90% of them appearing once. This clone was observed a single time. Its matching antigen is unknown. This clonotype was sampled from a woman between 40 and 55 years old in good health and CMV-seronegative. The sequenced sample was PBMCs. The chain employs TRBV4-1 and TRBJ2-3; weak D call: TRBD2 (6 bases). The CDR3 DNA sequence: TGCGCCAGCAGCCAACACGGGAGTTTGACAGATACGCAGTATTTT. Encoded protein: CASSQHGSLTDTQYF.